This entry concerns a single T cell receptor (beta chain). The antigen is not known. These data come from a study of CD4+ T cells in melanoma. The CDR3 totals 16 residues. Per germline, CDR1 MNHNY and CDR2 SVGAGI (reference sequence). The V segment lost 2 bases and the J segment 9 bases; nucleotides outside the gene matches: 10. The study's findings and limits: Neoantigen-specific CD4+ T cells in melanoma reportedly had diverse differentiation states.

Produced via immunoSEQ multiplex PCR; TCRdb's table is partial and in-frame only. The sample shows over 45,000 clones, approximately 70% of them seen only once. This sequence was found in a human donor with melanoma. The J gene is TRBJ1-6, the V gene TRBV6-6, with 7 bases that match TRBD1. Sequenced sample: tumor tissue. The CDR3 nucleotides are TGTGCCAGCAGTTACAGGCCCAGGGGGAGTAGTTCACCCCTCCACTTT. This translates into CASSYRPRGSSSPLHF.